Below are 8 T cell receptor beta chains sequenced from a single sample in a study of shared clonotypes between healthy human individuals. Here immunoSEQ multiplex PCR was the method, and the copy in TCRdb shows in-frame clones only, minus some. This table has some 700,000 clones, about nine tenths appearing once. The sequenced sample was memory CD8+ T cells from PBMCs. The subset here: CD45RO+ cells pooled with CCR7-negative TemRA cells. The receptors shown here come from a young man in good health. Some clones in this sample may be carry-over from other donors' samples.

V and J are TRBV7-8 and TRBJ2-1; the D gene is possibly TRBD2 (6 bases). Trimming removed 5 bases at V and 1 base at J, with 12 bases between. Germline V gene lookup returns CDR1 SGHVS and CDR2 FQNEAQ. CDR3 length equals 15 residues. The CDR3: CASSRRTISYNEQFF. The CDR3 DNA is TGTGCCAGCAGCCGGAGGACTATATCCTACAATGAGCAGTTCTTC.

The chain carries TRBV27 and TRBJ1-5; tentative D call: TRBD1 (6 bases). V was shortened by 3 bases and J by 1 base, with 10 bases between the two germline ends. This CDR3 is built from 15 residues. Germline V lookup: CDR1 MNHEY, CDR2 SMNVEV (reference sequence). The CDR3 DNA reads TGTGCCAGCAGTTTTGGGACACAAAGCAATCAGCCCCAGCATTTT. This encodes CASSFGTQSNQPQHF.

V is TRBV4-1 and J is TRBJ2-7; D may be TRBD1 (5 bases). CDR3 length: 15 amino acids. V lost 0 bases and J lost 1, with 10 bases in between. Germline CDR1 is MGHRA and CDR2 is YSYEKL. CDR3 sequence: CASSQERGPSYEQYF. The CDR3 nucleotides read TGCGCCAGCAGCCAAGAAAGGGGCCCTTCCTACGAGCAGTACTTC.

The chain employs TRBV7-3 and TRBJ2-7; D perhaps matches TRBD1 (5 bases). The CDR3 loop spans 14 amino acids. V lost 5 bases and J lost 3, with 14 bases in between. The germline gives CDR1 SGHTA, CDR2 FQGTGA. The CDR3 loop is CASSVGVGDYEQYF. As DNA, the CDR3 is TGTGCCAGCAGCGTAGGAGTAGGGGACTACGAGCAGTACTTC.

This clone was counted a single time. Other DNA sequences of this sample code for an identical CDR3. The chain uses TRBV27 and TRBJ1-2; 8 nucleotides agree with TRBD1. J lost 7 bases, V lost 3 bases, and 4 bases had no gene match. This CDR3 contains 13 residues. Looked up from germline, CDR1 is MNHEY and CDR2 is SMNVEV (reference sequence). CDR3 sequence: CASSLQGASGYTF. CDR3 sequence (DNA): TGTGCCAGCAGTTTGCAGGGGGCGAGTGGCTACACCTTC.

This chain connects TRBV19 to TRBJ2-1, with TRBD2 matching over 12 bases. V gave up 1 base and J gave up 2 bases; unmatched junction bases: 9. CDR1 is LNHDA, CDR2 SQIVND, per germline (reference sequence). The CDR3 totals 19 residues. The CDR3, as DNA: TGTGCCAGTAGTATAGTCGGGACTAGCGGGTACCAAGCCTACAATGAGCAGTTCTTC. Protein sequence: CASSIVGTSGYQAYNEQFF.

This chain links TRBV2 with TRBJ2-5; D not certain. The CDR3 is made up of 15 amino acids. Germline V gene lookup returns CDR1 SNHLY and CDR2 FYNNEI. Deletions cut 2 bases from V and 2 bases from J, with 12 bases between. DNA of the CDR3: TGTGCCAGCAGTGAACCCCAGAGACCACAAGAGACCCAGTACTTC. Its translation: CASSEPQRPQETQYF.

The DNA for the CDR3 is TGTGCCAGCAGTCCCCTCGGGCAGGATCACACTGAAGCTTTCTTT. Translated, it gives CASSPLGQDHTEAFF. The rearrangement uses TRBV28 and TRBJ1-1, with D unclear. CDR3 length equals 15 residues. Germline loops: CDR1 MDHEN, CDR2 SYDVKM. Trimming pared 5 bases from V and 3 bases from J, leaving 16 bases between.